A selection of T cell receptor beta chains follows, all from one sample in a study of blood T cell repertoires in COVID-19. The data were produced by immunoSEQ multiplex PCR, yet TCRdb's version contains in-frame clones alone and is incomplete. The sample yields 300,000 to 350,000 clones, around 89% seen once. The sequencing input was PBMCs or T cells enriched from blood (not recorded which). These receptor sequences come from a woman aged 18-29 years with acute COVID-19. The CDR3 runs from the conserved cysteine through the conserved F or W. A D gene is named only where the DNA matches it firmly. Only some rows state a clone size, as once, few, many or a class for expanded clones.

v_gene: TRBV11-2; d_gene: NA; abundance: NA; j_gene: TRBJ2-7; CDR3nt: TGTGCCAGCAGCTTTGTCAGGGGATTGAAGGGATGGTACTTC; CDR3aa: CASSFVRGLKGWYF
v_gene: TRBV2; d_gene: NA; abundance: once; j_gene: TRBJ1-5; CDR3nt: TGTGCCAGCAGGCTGAACGGAGGCCTTGGCAATCAGCCCCAGCATTTT; CDR3aa: CASRLNGGLGNQPQHF
v_gene: TRBV7-9; d_gene: TRBD2; abundance: few; j_gene: TRBJ2-1; CDR3nt: TGTGCCAGCAGCCAGGTTCAGGGACTAGCGGGAGGGACCTACAATGAGCAGTTCTTC; CDR3aa: CASSQVQGLAGGTYNEQFF
v_gene: TRBV28; d_gene: TRBD1; abundance: NA; j_gene: TRBJ1-2; CDR3nt: TGTGCCAGCAGAGAGGACAGGGGTAAGGGCTACACCTTC; CDR3aa: CASREDRGKGYTF
v_gene: TRBV30; d_gene: TRBD1; abundance: NA; j_gene: TRBJ1-2; CDR3nt: TGTGCCTGGAGTGTTAACGACAGGGGATCGAACGGCTACACCTTC; CDR3aa: CAWSVNDRGSNGYTF
v_gene: TRBV28; d_gene: TRBD2; abundance: NA; j_gene: TRBJ2-7; CDR3nt: TGTGCCAGCAGTTTAGGGGCTAGCGGTCAGACCTACGAGCAGTACTTC; CDR3aa: CASSLGASGQTYEQYF
v_gene: TRBV3-1/TRBV3-2; d_gene: TRBD2; abundance: NA; j_gene: TRBJ2-5; CDR3nt: TGTGCCAGCAGCTTAGCGGGAGGAGGTGAGACCCAGTACTTC; CDR3aa: CASSLAGGGETQYF
v_gene: TRBV19; d_gene: TRBD1; abundance: once; j_gene: TRBJ1-5; CDR3nt: TGTGCCAGTGGAAACAGGGGACAGCCCCAGCATTTT; CDR3aa: CASGNRGQPQHF
v_gene: TRBV10-3; d_gene: TRBD2; abundance: NA; j_gene: TRBJ2-1; CDR3nt: TGTGCCATCAGTGAGTCTGGGGGGGAATCCTACAATGAGCAGTTCTTC; CDR3aa: CAISESGGESYNEQFF
v_gene: TRBV28; d_gene: TRBD1; abundance: NA; j_gene: TRBJ2-5; CDR3nt: TGTGCCAGCAGCCGGGACAGCTTAGAGACCCAGTACTTC; CDR3aa: CASSRDSLETQYF
v_gene: TRBV28; d_gene: NA; abundance: NA; j_gene: TRBJ1-1; CDR3nt: TGTGCCAGCAGTTTGGTCAGGGTGAACACTGAAGCTTTCTTT; CDR3aa: CASSLVRVNTEAFF
v_gene: TRBV6-1; d_gene: NA; abundance: NA; j_gene: TRBJ2-7; CDR3nt: TGTGCCAGCAGTGAAGTAAGCAGGGCCCACGAGCAGTACTTC; CDR3aa: CASSEVSRAHEQYF
v_gene: TRBV19; d_gene: TRBD1; abundance: NA; j_gene: TRBJ1-5; CDR3nt: TGTGCCAGTAGACAGGGGGCTCGACAGCCCCAGCATTTT; CDR3aa: CASRQGARQPQHF
v_gene: TRBV28; d_gene: TRBD1; abundance: many; j_gene: TRBJ1-4; CDR3nt: TGTGCCAGCAGTTCCACGACAGGGGGAGGGGAAAAACTGTTTTTT; CDR3aa: CASSSTTGGGEKLFF
v_gene: TRBV11-1; d_gene: NA; abundance: NA; j_gene: TRBJ2-2; CDR3nt: TGTGCCAGCAGCTTAGGTGGGCTGGGGAACACCGGGGAGCTGTTTTTT; CDR3aa: CASSLGGLGNTGELFF
v_gene: TRBV3-1/TRBV3-2; d_gene: TRBD2; abundance: NA; j_gene: TRBJ2-1; CDR3nt: TGTGCCAGCAGCCAAGGCGGGAGTGACTACAATGAGCAGTTCTTC; CDR3aa: CASSQGGSDYNEQFF
v_gene: TRBV9; d_gene: NA; abundance: NA; j_gene: TRBJ2-2; CDR3nt: TGTGCCAGCAGCGTAGGCACGGTGCTAAACACCGGGGAGCTGTTTTTT; CDR3aa: CASSVGTVLNTGELFF
v_gene: TRBV7-2; d_gene: NA; abundance: once; j_gene: TRBJ1-1; CDR3nt: TGTGCCAGCAGCTTAATGGGCAGGGGGAACACTGAAGCTTTCTTT; CDR3aa: CASSLMGRGNTEAFF
v_gene: TRBV5-6; d_gene: TRBD2; abundance: once; j_gene: TRBJ2-1; CDR3nt: TGTGCCAGCAGCGCGCTAGCGGGAGGCGGGTTCGGTGAGCAGTTCTTC; CDR3aa: CASSALAGGGFGEQFF
v_gene: TRBV14; d_gene: TRBD1; abundance: NA; j_gene: TRBJ1-1; CDR3nt: TGTGCCAGCAGCCAACCTCTTGGACAGGGTGGGGCGACCACTGAAGCTTTCTTT; CDR3aa: CASSQPLGQGGATTEAFF
v_gene: TRBV10-1; d_gene: TRBD1; abundance: NA; j_gene: TRBJ1-1; CDR3nt: TGCGCCAGCAGCCTCACCGGGACAGGGGGCGAAGCTTTCTTT; CDR3aa: CASSLTGTGGEAFF
v_gene: TRBV28; d_gene: NA; abundance: NA; j_gene: TRBJ1-5; CDR3nt: TGTGCCAGCAGTTCATCCGGGGGACTAGGGAATCAGCCCCAGCATTTT; CDR3aa: CASSSSGGLGNQPQHF
v_gene: TRBV12-3/TRBV12-4; d_gene: NA; abundance: NA; j_gene: TRBJ2-7; CDR3nt: TGTGCCAGCAGCATTAGGGAGCGAGCGGAGCAGTACTTC; CDR3aa: CASSIRERAEQYF
v_gene: TRBV3-1/TRBV3-2; d_gene: NA; abundance: NA; j_gene: TRBJ1-5; CDR3nt: TGTGCCAGCAGCCAAGGTCTGGGGGCCCAGCCCCAGCATTTT; CDR3aa: CASSQGLGAQPQHF
v_gene: TRBV6-1; d_gene: TRBD2; abundance: NA; j_gene: TRBJ2-1; CDR3nt: TGTGCCAGCGGTGAGGCTGGGCCCGGCAAAAGCGGGAGAAAAAATGAGCAGTTCTTC; CDR3aa: CASGEAGPGKSGRKNEQFF
v_gene: TRBV29-1; d_gene: TRBD1; abundance: NA; j_gene: TRBJ1-2; CDR3nt: TGCAGCGTTGCAGGACAGGGAACCCTTGGTGGCTACACCTTC; CDR3aa: CSVAGQGTLGGYTF
v_gene: TRBV11-3; d_gene: NA; abundance: NA; j_gene: TRBJ1-1; CDR3nt: TGTGCCAGCAGCTGGGGGGGGTTGGACACTGAAGCTTTCTTT; CDR3aa: CASSWGGLDTEAFF